This TCR beta chain was obtained from a study of blood T cells in healthy people across ages. In its sample, this clonotype was seen a few times. The CDR3 sequence is 15 residues long. Germline V gene data show CDR1 as SEHNR and CDR2 as FQNEAQ (reference sequence). Trimming shortened V by 0 bases and J by 6 bases, and 11 bases separated the two germline ends. A second 7 to 11 cycle PCR used barcoded and J-beta primers. Each CDR3 protein is one row after TCRdb ran MiXCR on the 5' RACE reads. The sample has about 780,000 distinct CDR3 sequences, about 26% seen once. Every sample gave at least 6 micrograms of total RNA when it was extracted. The sample also formed part of further work on T cells of mothers and their children.

This rearrangement joins TRBV7-9 to TRBJ2-2; D may be TRBD1 or TRBD2 (5 bases each). The source material was blood. The receptor was isolated from a boy younger than 18 in good health. The CDR3 reads CASSLARGDPGELFF. The CDR3 DNA reads TGTGCCAGCAGCTTAGCCCGAGGGGACCCCGGGGAGCTGTTTTTT.